This record concerns one TCR beta chain sequence. The data derive from a study of blood T cell repertoires in COVID-19. For the study at large: Samples taken during acute and convalescent COVID-19 were collected in the United States, Italy and Spain. In each case, the material was cDNA or gDNA derived from T cells, B-cell-depleted T cells, or PBMCs.

Germline values: CDR1 MNHEY, CDR2 SVGAGI. V was shortened by 2 bases and J by 0 bases, with 5 bases between the two germline ends. There are 15 residues in the CDR3. Produced via immunoSEQ multiplex PCR; TCRdb's table is partial and in-frame only. The repertoire has about 50,000 clones, about 82% of them found once; the top ten carry 2% to 2.5%. This chain connects TRBV6-5 to TRBJ1-6; D not certain. The TCR originated in a woman aged 55-69 years with acute or convalescent COVID-19. The sample was peripheral blood. CDR3 coding DNA: TGTGCCAGCAGTTACACGGGCTCCTATAATTCACCCCTCCACTTT. It translates to CASSYTGSYNSPLHF.